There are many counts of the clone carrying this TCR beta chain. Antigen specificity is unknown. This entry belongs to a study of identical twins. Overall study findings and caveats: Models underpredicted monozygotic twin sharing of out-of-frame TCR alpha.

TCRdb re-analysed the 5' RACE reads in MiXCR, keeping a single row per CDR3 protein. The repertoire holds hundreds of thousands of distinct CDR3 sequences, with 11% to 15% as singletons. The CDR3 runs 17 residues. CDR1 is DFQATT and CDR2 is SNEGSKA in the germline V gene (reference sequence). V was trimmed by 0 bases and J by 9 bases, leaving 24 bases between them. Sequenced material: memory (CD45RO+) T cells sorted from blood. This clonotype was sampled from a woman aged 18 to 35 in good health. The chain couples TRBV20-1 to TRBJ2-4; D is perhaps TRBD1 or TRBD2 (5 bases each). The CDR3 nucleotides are TGCAGTGCTAGAGATTTAAACAGCGTAGAGGGGTTGGGCATTCAGTACTTC. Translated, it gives CSARDLNSVEGLGIQYF.